This T cell receptor (beta chain) comes out of a study of T cell responses to AZD1222 COVID-19 vaccine. The data were produced by immunoSEQ multiplex PCR, yet TCRdb's version contains in-frame clones alone and is incomplete. The profile shows about 190,000 clones, approximately 91% of them singletons. V was cut by 7 bases and J by 5 bases, with 12 bases left in between. Germline lookup yields CDR1 SGHDT and CDR2 YYEEEE. The CDR3 sequence is 12 residues long. The sample consisted of peripheral blood, taken on day 0 of AZD1222 vaccination. The V call is TRBV5-6, the J call TRBJ1-2; maybe TRBD1 (5 bases). This TCR was recovered from an adult in good health. The CDR3 loop reads CASGEGLYGYTF. The CDR3 DNA follows: TGTGCCAGCGGAGAGGGGCTTTATGGCTACACCTTC. The full variable domain, completed using reference TRBV5-6 and TRBJ1-2, is DAGVTQSPTHLIKTRGQQVTLRCSPKSGHDTVSWYQQALGQGPQFIFQYYEEEERQRGNFPDRFSGHQFPNYSSELNVNALLLGDSALYLCASGEGLYGYTFGSGTRLTVV.